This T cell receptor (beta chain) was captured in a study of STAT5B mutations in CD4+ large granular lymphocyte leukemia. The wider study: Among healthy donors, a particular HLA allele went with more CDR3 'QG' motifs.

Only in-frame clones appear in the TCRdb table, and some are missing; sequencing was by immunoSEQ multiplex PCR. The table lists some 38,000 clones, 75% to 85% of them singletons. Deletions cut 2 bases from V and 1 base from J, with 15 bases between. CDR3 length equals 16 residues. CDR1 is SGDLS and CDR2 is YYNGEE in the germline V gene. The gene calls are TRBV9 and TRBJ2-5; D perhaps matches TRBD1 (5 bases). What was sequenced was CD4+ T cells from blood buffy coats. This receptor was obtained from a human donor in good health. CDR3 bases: TGTGCCAGCAGCGTGGGAAGGGGAAACTCCCAAGAGACCCAGTACTTC. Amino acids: CASSVGRGNSQETQYF.